This entry lists 10 T cell receptor beta chains sequenced from one sample in a study of beta chain features in type 1 diabetes. These receptors' targets are unknown. Regarding the study as a whole: Shortening that was moderate but significant affected the TCRB CDR3s of Type 1 diabetes patients in all four CD4+ subsets.

Reverse transcribing all isolated RNA meant expressed TCRB transcripts were sequenced. Libraries were prepared by immunoSEQ multiplex PCR; TCRdb keeps only in-frame clonotypes and omits some of them. The top ten hold roughly 2.5% of the sample, which has 120,000 or so clones, roughly 17% seen once. The sequencing input was central memory CD4+ T cells from blood. The receptors originated from a man between 18 and 35 years old with type 1 diabetes.

The CDR3 DNA reads TGTGCCAGCAGCCCCGAGAGAGGAGATACGCAGTATTTT. Its translation: CASSPERGDTQYF. The rearrangement uses TRBV2 and TRBJ2-3, with no clear D. The CDR3 length is 13 residues. Germline V CDR1 and CDR2: SNHLY, FYNNEI. V dropped 6 bases and J dropped 5 bases, with 12 bases sitting between them.

This clone was detected only a few times. V is TRBV23-1 and J is TRBJ2-7; 8 bases align to TRBD1. TRBV23-1 is flagged as an ORF with uncertain function. This CDR3 is built from 13 residues. The junction had 8 bases not matched to a gene; V was cut back by 10 bases and J by 3 bases. CDR3 protein: CATDRDRLYEQYF. In DNA, the CDR3 is TGCGCCACCGATCGGGACAGGCTCTACGAGCAGTACTTC.

This chain joins TRBV15 and TRBJ2-1; 9 bases map to TRBD2. The CDR3 has 15 amino acids. Trimming at V came to 0 bases and at J to 7 bases, leaving 4 bases not matched to a gene. Germline V gene lookup returns CDR1 LNHNV and CDR2 YYDKDF (reference sequence). CDR3 sequence reads: CATSREIAGGNEQFF. The CDR3 nucleotides are TGTGCCACCAGCAGAGAGATTGCGGGAGGGAATGAGCAGTTCTTC.

In its sample, this clone was seen many times. This CDR3 is also generated by other DNA sequences in the sample. This chain links TRBV19 with TRBJ2-3; D unclear. Germline CDR1 LNHDA, CDR2 SQIVND (reference sequence). Between the trimmed V and J ends, which lost 7 bases and 0 bases, there was a span of 5 bases. This CDR3 contains 12 residues. CDR3 residues: CASKASTDTQYF. CDR3 DNA sequence: TGTGCCAGTAAGGCTAGCACAGATACGCAGTATTTT.

V usage is TRBV30 and J usage is TRBJ1-2; tentatively, D is TRBD1 (5 bases). CDR1 GTSNPN and CDR2 SVGIG come from the germline V gene (reference sequence). The V end was cut by 2 bases, the J end by 5 bases, with 9 bases between. CDR3 length: 12 residues. This CDR3 reads CAWSRDAYGYTF. Written as DNA, the CDR3 is TGTGCCTGGAGTAGGGACGCATATGGCTACACCTTC.

Many counts were recorded for this clone. Different DNA sequences within this sample yield the same CDR3. J is TRBJ1-2 and V is TRBV7-2; D gene ambiguous. The CDR3 totals 13 residues. V shed 8 bases and J shed 8 bases, with 18 bases lying between them. Per the germline V gene, CDR1 is SGHTA and CDR2 is FQGNSA. The DNA for the CDR3 is TGTGCCAGCGGTCCTCCCAGACCCCTAGGCTACACCTTC. As protein: CASGPPRPLGYTF.

This clone showed up just a few times. The genes are TRBV21-1 and TRBJ2-4; the table calls TRBD1, which could not be checked here. TRBV21-1 is an annotated pseudogene. This CDR3 has 19 residues. The CDR3 region is CASSKGTGARGLAKNIQYF. CDR3 nucleotides: TGTGCCAGCAGCAAGGGGACAGGGGCGAGGGGGTTAGCCAAAAACATTCAGTACTTC.

This clone showed up just a few times. The V and J genes are TRBV27 and TRBJ2-7; D gene ambiguous. Germline V CDR1 and CDR2: MNHEY, SMNVEV (reference sequence). The length of the CDR3 is 14 residues. Trimming cost V 6 bases and J 2 bases, with 14 bases left between them. CDR3 coding DNA: TGTGCCAGCAGAACACAAAATGCCCCCTACGAGCAGTACTTC. As protein: CASRTQNAPYEQYF.

This clone has more than one count but fewer than ten. The V gene is TRBV2, the J gene TRBJ1-2; D is possibly TRBD1 (5 bases). This CDR3 contains 13 residues. V was trimmed by 7 bases and J by 4 bases, leaving 13 bases between them. CDR1 and CDR2 from the germline V gene are SNHLY and FYNNEI. CDR3 residues: CASTEGVAYGYTF. CDR3 in DNA: TGTGCCAGCACCGAAGGGGTAGCCTATGGCTACACCTTC.

A note on this clone: Other DNA sequences of this sample code for an identical CDR3. The V and J genes are TRBV29-1 and TRBJ1-2, with D possibly matching TRBD1 (5 bases). CDR3 length equals 14 residues. The germline CDR1 and CDR2 sequences are SQVTM and ANQGSEA. Trimming took 1 base from V and 2 from J, leaving 11 bases between them. In DNA, the CDR3 is TGCAGCGTTGAAGGTCGGGGCAAAAACTATGGCTACACCTTC. This encodes CSVEGRGKNYGYTF.